The entry that follows covers one TCR beta chain sequence. This sample is part of a study of blood T cell repertoires in COVID-19. Turning to the study itself: COVID-19 samples, acute and convalescent, were from the United States, Italy and Spain. PBMCs, B-cell-depleted T cells, or T cells were the source of the cDNA or gDNA that made up the material.

Deletions cut 3 bases from V and 3 bases from J, with 11 bases between. The CDR3 totals 14 residues. From germline, CDR1 is SGHRS and CDR2 YFSETQ. In the original workflow: Estimates of nucleated cell counts were drawn from the amplification of reference gene primers. The method was immunoSEQ multiplex PCR; TCRdb's version includes in-frame clones alone and lacks a portion of them. V and J calls and clone size are copied from that table; D and trimming were computed from the DNA. The sample carries about 270,000 clones, approximately 84% recorded once. Seattle participants joined during active infection and were tracked over time.

Sequencing was done on a sample of peripheral blood. The chain carries TRBV5-1 and TRBJ2-3, with TRBD2 as a possible D gene (5 bases). The origin of this receptor is a human donor with COVID-19, enrolled during active disease. The donor label of this sample is uncertain. CDR3 nucleotides: TGCGCCAGCAGCTCACTAGTGCATACAGATACGCAGTATTTT. It encodes CASSSLVHTDTQYF.